A single T cell receptor beta chain is shown here with its context. Per germline, CDR1 WSHSY and CDR2 SAAADI. V lost 6 bases to trimming and J lost 4 bases; unmatched junction nucleotides: 5. The CDR3 loop spans 13 amino acids. These data belong to a study of blood T cell repertoires in COVID-19. In the study overall: Specimens from acute and convalescent COVID-19 originated in the United States, Italy and Spain. The analysed material was cDNA or gDNA that came from T cells, B-cell-depleted T cells, or PBMCs.

Methods used by the authors: Reference gene primer amplification in the assay estimated nucleated cell counts. Sequenced by immunoSEQ multiplex PCR; TCRdb stores in-frame clones only, minus some. V and J calls and clone size follow that table, whereas D and trimming were derived from the DNA. Here the sample spans 30,000 to 50,000 clones, roughly 94% being singletons. This TCR derives from a human donor with active COVID-19. The donor label of this sample is uncertain. Source material: peripheral blood. V gene TRBV10-2 combines with J gene TRBJ2-5, with 7 bases aligning to TRBD2. CDR3 loop: CASSAGVTETQYF. CDR3 sequence (DNA): TGCGCCAGCAGCGCGGGGGTAACAGAGACCCAGTACTTC.